This TCR beta chain stems from a study of blood T cell repertoires in COVID-19. Overall study context: The analysed material was cDNA or gDNA that came from T cells, B-cell-depleted T cells, or PBMCs.

This CDR3 spans 15 amino acids. CDR1 and CDR2 (germline): SGHRS, YFSETQ. The V gene lost 4 bases and the J gene lost 5 bases, with 18 bases spanning the gap. Method: immunoSEQ multiplex PCR; TCRdb's copy keeps in-frame clones and lacks some. This table holds tens of thousands of clones, about nine tenths found once. Sequencing was done on a sample of peripheral blood. The rearrangement joins TRBV5-1 to TRBJ2-5, with D perhaps matching TRBD1 (5 bases). The origin of this receptor is a man in his fifties with acute or convalescent COVID-19. For the CDR3, the DNA is TGCGCCAGCAGCAACTATCAGGGTTCCGGGGAGACCCAGTACTTC. Translation gives CASSNYQGSGETQYF.